These 21 T cell receptor beta chains came from one sample sequenced in a study of cytomegalovirus exposure and HLA in healthy donors. Primers for the PCR totalled 60 Vbeta and 13 Jbeta. Libraries were prepared by immunoSEQ multiplex PCR; TCRdb keeps only in-frame clonotypes and omits some of them. In the table there are 200,000 to 250,000 clones, roughly 80% of which are singletons. The sample was PBMCs. These receptors were taken from a male donor in good health and CMV-seronegative.

This clone was observed a single time. The chain joins TRBV27 to TRBJ2-7; tentative D call: TRBD1 (6 bases). V was trimmed by 2 bases and J by 2 bases, leaving 10 bases between them. Germline loops: CDR1 MNHEY, CDR2 SMNVEV (reference sequence). The CDR3 sequence is 14 residues long. CDR3 nucleotides: TGTGCCAGCAGTTTAGGACAGCCTGCCTACGAGCAGTACTTC. This encodes CASSLGQPAYEQYF.

V is TRBV29-1 and J is TRBJ1-2; 9 bases match TRBD1. CDR1 is SQVTM and CDR2 is ANQGSEA in the germline V gene. V shed 5 bases, J shed 4 bases, and the junction held 11 bases outside the gene matches. CDR3 length: 15 amino acids. The CDR3 region is CSVPRLDRGIYGYTF. Here the CDR3 DNA reads TGCAGCGTTCCGCGGCTGGACAGGGGAATCTATGGCTACACCTTC.

V gene TRBV5-6 combines with J gene TRBJ1-1; tentatively, D is TRBD1 (5 bases). The CDR3 has 15 amino acids. Germline V gene lookup returns CDR1 SGHDT and CDR2 YYEEEE. Between the trimmed V and J ends, which lost 5 bases and 0 bases, there was a span of 14 bases. CDR3 residues: CASSSWGLMNTEAFF. The CDR3 DNA sequence: TGTGCCAGCAGTTCGTGGGGCCTAATGAACACTGAAGCTTTCTTT.

This clone was seen only once. The chain links TRBV7-2 to TRBJ2-7; 9 positions agree with TRBD2. The CDR3 length is 16 residues. J lost 1 base, V lost 3 bases, and 7 bases had no gene match. CDR1 is SGHTA and CDR2 is FQGNSA in the germline V gene. This chain's CDR3 is CASSFGGRAGSYEQYF. The CDR3 DNA reads as TGTGCCAGCAGCTTTGGCGGGAGGGCAGGGTCCTACGAGCAGTACTTC.

This chain uses TRBV4-1 with TRBJ2-4; unclear D gene. The V end was cut by 0 bases, the J end by 6 bases, with 6 bases between. The germline V gene has CDR1 MGHRA and CDR2 YSYEKL. The CDR3 covers 13 residues. CDR3 nucleotides: TGCGCCAGCAGCCAAGACGCCGGAAACATTCAGTACTTC. Protein: CASSQDAGNIQYF.

The V and J genes are TRBV29-1 and TRBJ1-4; 8 positions agree with TRBD1. Germline lookup yields CDR1 SQVTM and CDR2 ANQGSEA. CDR3 size: 12 residues. Losses at the gene ends were 6 bases for V and 7 bases for J; bases not matched to a gene: 4. CDR3 loop: CSVVQGGEKLFF. The CDR3 nucleotides are TGCAGCGTCGTACAGGGGGGTGAAAAACTGTTTTTT.

This clone was seen more than once but under ten times. The chain couples TRBV5-6 to TRBJ2-3, with TRBD2 identical over 11 bases. J gave up 5 bases and V 5 bases, and 7 bases lay outside the gene matches. The CDR3 consists of 15 residues. Per germline, CDR1 SGHDT and CDR2 YYEEEE. CDR3 protein: CASREGLAVRDTQYF. The CDR3 nucleotides read TGTGCCAGCAGAGAGGGACTAGCGGTAAGAGATACGCAGTATTTT.

Concerning this clone itself: The same CDR3 also results from other DNA sequences found in this sample. V usage is TRBV14 and J usage is TRBJ1-1; 9 bases are a match to TRBD1. The V segment lost 5 bases and the J segment 1 base; nucleotides outside the gene matches: 5. CDR1 is SGHDN and CDR2 is FVKESK in the germline V gene. The CDR3 is made up of 15 amino acids. This chain's CDR3 is CASSALTGGNTEAFF. The CDR3 DNA reads as TGTGCCAGCAGCGCCCTGACAGGGGGGAACACTGAAGCTTTCTTT.

The chain combines TRBV28 with TRBJ2-7, with 13 bases aligning to TRBD2. CDR1 is MDHEN, CDR2 SYDVKM, per germline. With 5 bases clipped from V and 7 bases from J, the junction kept 11 bases outside the gene matches. The CDR3 has 16 residues. The CDR3 here is CASSPRLAGGGKEQYF. Written as DNA, the CDR3 is TGTGCCAGCAGTCCAAGACTAGCGGGAGGAGGTAAGGAGCAGTACTTC. The complete variable domain, with remaining parts taken from reference TRBV28 and TRBJ2-7, reads DVKVTQSSRYLVKRTGEKVFLECVQDMDHENMFWYRQDPGLGLRLIYFSYDVKMKEKGDIPEGYSVSREKKERFSLILESASTNQTSMYLCASSPRLAGGGKEQYFGPGTRLTVT.

This sequence joins TRBV29-1 and TRBJ2-7; D is unclear. The CDR3 consists of 13 residues. Germline CDR1 is SQVTM and CDR2 is ANQGSEA. Trimming stripped 4 bases from V and 1 base from J, with 11 bases between. DNA of the CDR3: TGCAGCGTTGGTGCTAAATTTTCCTACGAGCAGTACTTC. Protein: CSVGAKFSYEQYF.

The chain employs TRBV5-6 and TRBJ2-1; 9 nucleotides agree with TRBD2. CDR3 length: 16 amino acids. Losses at the gene ends were 0 bases for V and 5 bases for J; bases not matched to a gene: 6. Germline V gives CDR1 SGHDT, CDR2 YYEEEE. Written as DNA, the CDR3 is TGTGCCAGCAGCTTGGAACTAGCGGGTATAGACAATGAGCAGTTCTTC. It encodes CASSLELAGIDNEQFF.

The chain uses TRBV28 and TRBJ2-7, with 7 nucleotides matching TRBD2. Trimming took 1 base from V and 0 from J; bases not matched to a gene: 3. The germline V gene encodes CDR1 MDHEN and CDR2 SYDVKM. This CDR3 spans 15 amino acids. The CDR3 DNA sequence: TGTGCCAGCAGTTTATATGGGGGGGTCTCCTACGAGCAGTACTTC. Amino acids: CASSLYGGVSYEQYF.

J is TRBJ2-2 and V is TRBV9; 7 bases match TRBD2. The CDR3 contains 16 residues. Germline V gives CDR1 SGDLS, CDR2 YYNGEE. V dropped 1 base and J dropped 9; count of bases not matched to a gene: 12. The CDR3 spells CASSVLGTNPLRELFF. The DNA for the CDR3 is TGTGCCAGCAGCGTATTAGGGACTAACCCCCTCCGGGAGCTGTTTTTT.

The chain couples TRBV5-1 to TRBJ2-1; TRBD2 agrees at 12 bases. There are 15 residues in the CDR3. CDR1 is SGHRS and CDR2 is YFSETQ in the germline V gene. Trimming cost V 4 bases and J 3 bases; bases outside gene matches: 2. The CDR3 region has the DNA TGCGCCAGCAGCATGGGACTAGCGGGCTACAATGAGCAGTTCTTC. Its protein is CASSMGLAGYNEQFF. The entire variable domain, with the rest obtained from reference TRBV5-1 and TRBJ2-1, is as follows: KAGVTQTPRYLIKTRGQQVTLSCSPISGHRSVSWYQQTPGQGLQFLFEYFSETQRNKGNFPGRFSGRQFSNSRSEMNVSTLELGDSALYLCASSMGLAGYNEQFFGPGTRLTVL.

Here the CDR3 DNA reads TGTGCCAGCAGCCCGACTCCGGGGTCGGCTAATGAAAAACTGTTTTTT. Translation: CASSPTPGSANEKLFF. The chain is built from TRBV27 and TRBJ1-4; no definite D call. The germline V and J ends were trimmed by 6 bases and 3 bases, with 17 bases remaining between them. CDR1 and CDR2 from the germline V gene are MNHEY and SMNVEV (reference sequence). The CDR3 runs to 16 residues.

The gene calls are TRBV19 and TRBJ2-3, with TRBD2 identical over 10 bases. The CDR3 is made up of 15 amino acids. V shed 3 bases, J shed 4 bases, and the junction held 4 bases outside the gene matches. Germline V gene data show CDR1 as LNHDA and CDR2 as SQIVND (reference sequence). Here the CDR3 reads CASSITSGTADTQYF. The CDR3 bases are TGTGCCAGTAGTATTACTAGCGGGACGGCAGATACGCAGTATTTT.

The chain combines TRBV7-2 with TRBJ2-7; perhaps TRBD2 as D (5 bases). The germline V gene has CDR1 SGHTA and CDR2 FQGNSA. V shed 5 bases and J shed 0 bases, with 11 bases lying between them. The CDR3 totals 14 residues. The CDR3 bases are TGTGCCAGCAGCCCAGGACTGAGCTCCTACGAGCAGTACTTC. Translated: CASSPGLSSYEQYF.

The DNA of the CDR3 is TGTGCCAGCAGCCGCCCCGTGCTAGCGGGGCTGGGGACCGGGGAGCTGTTTTTT. Translated, it gives CASSRPVLAGLGTGELFF. The chain couples TRBV7-9 to TRBJ2-2, with 9 bases that match TRBD2. The CDR3 is made up of 18 amino acids. In germline, CDR1 is SEHNR, CDR2 FQNEAQ (reference sequence). Trimming removed 5 bases from V and 5 bases from J; junction bases left unmatched: 15.

The CDR3, as DNA: TGCAGCGTCCGGACAGTGGACGAGCAGTACTTC. Translation gives CSVRTVDEQYF. This sequence joins TRBV29-1 and TRBJ2-5; D possibly corresponds to TRBD1 (6 bases). The J call is in doubt because the DNA end fits TRBJ2-7 better. Germline V gives CDR1 SQVTM, CDR2 ANQGSEA. The CDR3 has 11 residues.

V is TRBV30 and J is TRBJ1-5; 8 bases line up with TRBD1. Germline V gives CDR1 GTSNPN, CDR2 SVGIG (reference sequence). This CDR3 is built from 13 residues. With 2 bases clipped from V and 6 bases from J, the junction kept 3 bases outside the gene matches. This chain's CDR3 is CAWSYTGGQPQHF. CDR3 bases: TGTGCCTGGAGTTATACAGGGGGTCAGCCCCAGCATTTT.

The DNA for the CDR3 is TGTGCCAGTAGTTGGCAGGCCCTGAAGAACACTGAAGCTTTCTTT. Translated: CASSWQALKNTEAFF. V is TRBV19 and J is TRBJ1-1; D gene uncertain. The CDR3 length is 15 residues. Trimming shortened V by 5 bases and J by 1 base, and 14 bases separated the two germline ends. Per germline, CDR1 LNHDA and CDR2 SQIVND (reference sequence).